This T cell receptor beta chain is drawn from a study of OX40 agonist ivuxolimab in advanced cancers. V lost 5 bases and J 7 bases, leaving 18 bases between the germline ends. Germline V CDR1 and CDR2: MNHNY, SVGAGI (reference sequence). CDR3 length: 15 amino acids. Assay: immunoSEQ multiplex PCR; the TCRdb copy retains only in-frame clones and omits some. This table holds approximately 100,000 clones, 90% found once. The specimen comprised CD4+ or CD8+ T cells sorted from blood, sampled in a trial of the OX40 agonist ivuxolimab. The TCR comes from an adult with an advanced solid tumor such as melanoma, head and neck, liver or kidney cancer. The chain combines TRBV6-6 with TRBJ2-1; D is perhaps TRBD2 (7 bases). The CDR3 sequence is CASSPGMRGGNEQFF. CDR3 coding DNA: TGTGCCAGCAGTCCAGGGATGAGGGGGGGGAATGAGCAGTTCTTC.